The entry that follows covers one T cell receptor (beta chain) sequence. Its matching antigen is unknown. The entry originates in a study of T cell clones after liver transplantation. Study outcomes and limitations: A significant post-transplant drop in circulating graft-donor-reactive CD4 TCRbeta sequences occurred in most of the 8 subjects. Graft donor-reactive T cells may have migrated into the graft rather than being deleted.

Clones were sequenced by immunoSEQ multiplex PCR, and TCRdb holds only the in-frame ones, with some missing. The profile covers 5,500 to 8,500 clones, with 60% to 75% appearing a single time and around 26% taken by the ten largest. The V gene's germline CDR1 is MNHEY and CDR2 SMNVEV (reference sequence). The CDR3 totals 13 residues. V dropped 3 bases and J dropped 4 bases, with 10 bases sitting between them. This TCR came from a human donor who received a liver transplant. The chain employs TRBV27 and TRBJ2-7; D perhaps matches TRBD1 (6 bases). The starting material was CD8+ T cells from blood, obtained before liver transplant. In DNA, the CDR3 is TGTGCCAGCAGTTTGAGAGGGGGTTACGAGCAGTACTTC. The encoded protein is CASSLRGGYEQYF.